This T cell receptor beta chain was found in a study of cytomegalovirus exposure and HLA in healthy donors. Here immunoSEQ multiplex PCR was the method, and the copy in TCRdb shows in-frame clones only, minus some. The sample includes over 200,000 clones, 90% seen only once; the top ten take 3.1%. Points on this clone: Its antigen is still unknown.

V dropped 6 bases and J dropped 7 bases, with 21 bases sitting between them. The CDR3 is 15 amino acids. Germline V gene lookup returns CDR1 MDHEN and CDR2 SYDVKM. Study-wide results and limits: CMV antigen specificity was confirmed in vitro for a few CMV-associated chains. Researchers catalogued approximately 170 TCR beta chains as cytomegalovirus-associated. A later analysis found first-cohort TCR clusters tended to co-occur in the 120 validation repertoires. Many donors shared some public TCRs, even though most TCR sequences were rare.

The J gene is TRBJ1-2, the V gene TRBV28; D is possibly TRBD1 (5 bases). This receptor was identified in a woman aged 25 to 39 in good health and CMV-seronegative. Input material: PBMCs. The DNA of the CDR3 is TGTGCCAGCAGGGCGGCCGATGGGGCGGCTGGTGGCTACACCTTC. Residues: CASRAADGAAGGYTF.